This TCR beta chain was observed in a study of blood T cells in healthy people across ages. The CDR3 is made up of 17 amino acids. Per the germline V gene, CDR1 is SEHNR and CDR2 is FQNEAQ (reference sequence). Trimming stripped 6 bases from V and 2 bases from J, with 20 bases between. The sample providers were healthy Caucasian people from Russia, aged about 6 to 90. Total RNA amounts of at least 5.5 micrograms were extracted per sample. Primers used in a second PCR of roughly 6 to 12 cycles were a sample-barcoded 5' primer and a J-beta primer mix. TCRdb independently ran MiXCR on the 5' RACE reads; one entry per CDR3 protein. The sample shows some 760,000 distinct CDR3 sequences, 25% of them seen only once. These sequences were also reported in another study, on T cells of mothers and their children. That report notes: Samples came from a few healthy Caucasian mothers and their six children.

The clonotype originates from a boy younger than 18 in good health. Sequencing was done on a sample of blood. The chain has TRBV7-9 and TRBJ2-1; TRBD2 might be the D (5 bases). The DNA for the CDR3 is TGTGCCAGCAGTCGCGGACTGGAGTTGGTGACCTACAATGAGCAGTTCTTC. Amino acid sequence: CASSRGLELVTYNEQFF. Full variable domain (missing parts from reference TRBV7-9 and TRBJ2-1): DTGVSQNPRHKITKRGQNVTFRCDPISEHNRLYWYRQTLGQGPEFLTYFQNEAQLEKSRLLSDRFSAERPKGSFSTLEIQRTEQGDSAMYLCASSRGLELVTYNEQFFGPGTRLTVL.